This TCR beta chain originates from a study of cytomegalovirus exposure and HLA in healthy donors (dated by TCRdb to about 2017). With regard to the full study: An earlier analysis of approximately 640 of the donors reported roughly 270 Gb of sequence data and some 100 million unique TCR beta sequences from some 180 million T cells. Roughly 300 gigabases of sequencing data and approximately 91 million unique TCR sequences made up an early release that covered nearly 650 HLA-typed donors. Of the roughly 400 genotyped donors, around 81% fell in the genetic ancestry cluster associated with self-reported Caucasian donors. The study aimed to test whether signatures of past pathogen exposure could be identified by cataloging public T cell receptors. The T cell repertoires of several hundred subjects were profiled by immunosequencing and related to cytomegalovirus serostatus. Besides the first cohort of roughly 640 subjects, a separate validation cohort made up of roughly 120 different subjects was used. High-throughput TCR immunosequencing, statistical association of individual TCRs with disease status, and machine learning were combined to predict cytomegalovirus infection status. In a later analysis, previously published TCR beta repertoires from hundreds of donors were re-analyzed and high-resolution HLA genotyping was added so that TCR occurrence patterns could be studied. The later analysis used no new phenotypic data to find candidate immune exposures, relying instead on TCR beta sequences and their occurrence across donors. To decide whether each TCR beta V gene segment behaved as functional or pseudogenic, an earlier analysis of several hundred of the donors relied on high-throughput TCR beta sequencing. Donor age, sex, ethnicity and CMV serostatus were collected together with the repertoire data. A later genetic analysis used genome-wide SNP genotypes for about 60% of the roughly 670 donors, treating that subset as a discovery cohort. All discovery cohort repertoires had been generated using a single sequencing platform. HLA typing covered class I and class II loci at four-digit resolution. Typing coverage differed by locus: A, B, C, DRB1 and DQB1 were typed in about 629-640 donors, DQA1 in 500 to 550, DPA1 in around 610, and DPB1 in 450 to 480. Roughly 5 DR-DQ haplotypes were handled as single units for association and clustering, since linkage in the cohort was strong. Across roughly 420 genotyped donors of the cohort, an average of about 200,000 unique TCR beta nucleotide sequences per donor were sequenced, and around 20% of those sequences were non-productive. Broader findings and caveats from the paper: A cluster of highly shared sequence variants was judged likely to represent a technical artifact of the sequencing pipeline. Correlated functional status among segregating V segments might be attributable to linkage disequilibrium, but an unknown experimental factor could not be ruled out. Because HLA typing was unavailable for some donors at each locus, only the typed subset was used in association tests. A later analysis associated 15,000 or so TCR beta sequences with specific HLA alleles at a false discovery rate of 0.05. In both the original and validation cohorts, the classifier was reported to diagnose cytomegalovirus status with high specificity and sensitivity. A later analysis found that most CMV-associated TCR beta chains appeared HLA-restricted, with HLA associations seemingly driven largely by CMV exposure. It was suggested by the authors that the approach could potentially be generalized to other disease states and immunological phenotypes. When HLA alleles, especially DR and DQ, strongly co-occurred, TCR associations were difficult to assign to individual alleles. Across donors, most TCR sequences were observed very rarely, whereas some public TCRs were present in many individuals. In a later analysis, HLA-associated TCR beta chains showed more clonal expansion and lower generation probabilities than non-associated chains that were equally common. Because counts were too low, seventeen rarely observed V segments, including chromosome 9 orphons, were excluded from the earlier analysis of 587 of the donors. In the study, some 160 TCR beta chains were listed as associated with cytomegalovirus. Only TCR beta chains were sequenced in this cohort, and the absence of alpha or paired-chain data limited detectable features. A further reported finding was that TCR beta sequences accurately predicted the HLA-A and HLA-B alleles for most subjects in the first cohort. Compared with the approximately 720-donor mean, donors in an Asian-associated ancestry cluster had fewer N-insertions in productive TCRs, according to a later genetic analysis. A few of the identified cytomegalovirus-associated TCR beta chains were confirmed in vitro to be specific for cytomegalovirus antigens. Several of the top co-occurrence clusters appeared to be linked to parvovirus B19, influenza, CMV and Epstein-Barr virus, according to a later analysis. For the cohort, immune exposure information was limited to CMV serostatus. An earlier analysis of around 600 of the donors showed that most TCR beta V segments appeared in productive rearrangements either about 90% or about 30% of the time, which broadly matched IMGT annotations. In a later analysis, TCR association rates were found to vary across HLA loci, with the most associated TCRs seen for DRB1 alleles and the fewest for HLA-C alleles. Some IMGT-functional V segments, including TRBV6-2 and TRBV6-3, could not be told apart with the 87-base-pair reads, so those segments were excluded. A later genetic analysis associated a missense DCLRE1C variant with V-gene and J-gene trimming of TCR beta chains, and an independent cohort replicated the association. The presence/absence analyses assumed that sequencing depth was roughly uniform across donors, and that assumption may not be true.

The cohort consisted of hundreds of healthy bone marrow donors. All cohort members were sampled while nominally healthy, although unrecorded immune exposures were likely present. The donor was CMV seronegative and was included in the group of about 400 seronegative cohort members. Every donor gave a peripheral blood sample, and the peripheral blood mononuclear cells from that sample were used for TCR beta sequencing. The Qiagen DNeasy Blood Extraction Kit was used to extract genomic DNA from the blood cell samples. According to the germline V gene (reference sequence), CDR1 reads SGHKS and CDR2 reads YYEKEE. Trimming takes 4 bases off V and 1 base off J; junction bases not matched to a gene: 11. The CDR3 runs 17 residues from the cysteine to the phenylalanine. Only the CDR3 DNA is retained, 51 bases long and in frame from the first base. This clone was seen a single time. Its antigen specificity is not known. No much larger clonotype is one base removed from it; base qualities were not supplied.

Receptor amplification or capture employed the immunoSEQ multiplex PCR assay. For the multiplex PCR, a mixture combining 60 forward primers for TCR Vbeta segments and 13 reverse primers for TCR Jbeta segments was used. The CDR3 region of rearranged TCR beta genes was amplified from genomic DNA by a multiplex PCR assay. On the Illumina HiSeq System, the amplified TCR beta libraries were sequenced as 87-base-pair reads. The authors' pipeline ran thus. In a later analysis, 77 million or so unique TCR beta chains were counted across the 690 or so repertoires, and roughly 11 million of these chains were shared by at least two donors. Raw reads were error-corrected and collapsed into unique sequences by a nearest-neighbor algorithm in which closely related sequences were merged to remove PCR and sequencing errors. Alignment of CDR3 sequences to IMGT reference sequences was used to assign V, D and J gene segments. For a sequence to be retained, at least a six-nucleotide match to both a V gene segment and a J gene segment was required. Rearrangements were classified as productive when the CDR3 lacked stop codons and remained in frame with V and J, and all other rearrangements were classified as non-productive. Following IMGT convention, CDR3 was defined as the stretch from the second conserved V-encoded cysteine to the conserved J-encoded phenylalanine. The earlier analysis of 450 to 750 of the donors excluded any sequence lacking an unambiguous match to a single V gene segment. In an earlier analysis of several hundred of the donors, V segments were called functional above 56.7% productive rearrangements and were called segregating when the between-donor standard deviation exceeded 5%. A statistical classification framework was built to diagnose cytomegalovirus status from the catalog of TCR beta chain sequences. A later analysis assigned V and J genes by comparing TCR nucleotide sequences with IMGT/GENE-DB human TR gene sequences. In a later analysis, CDR3 sequences and most-parsimonious VDJ recombination scenarios were assigned using the TCRdist pipeline. A later analysis defined each TCR beta chain by its CDR3 amino acid sequence plus V-gene family, and excluded reads lacking a unique V-gene family. As a way to deal with suspected cross-contamination and a sequencing artifact, a later analysis dropped 450 to 700 nucleotide sequences that were highly shared and had low generation probability. A later analysis calculated a clonal expansion index for each public chain from normalized within-repertoire ranks of inferred template counts. Generation probabilities in a later analysis came from a VDJ recombination model fitted to out-of-frame rearrangements, and those results were checked against IGoR. In a later analysis, TCR-TCR, TCR-HLA and TCR-CMV co-occurrence was scored with hypergeometric tests, and a repertoire-size bias correction was applied to TCR pairs. To estimate false discovery rates, a later analysis permuted the HLA or CMV assignments 20 times. In a later analysis, co-occurring TCRs were grouped with DBSCAN, and TCRdist sequence similarity was added when clustering was performed within HLA-allele-positive subsets. For co-occurrence clustering, repertoires with fewer than 30,000 or more than 120,000 public chains were excluded, along with roughly 5 repertoires with anomalous nucleotide sharing. Here the immuneACCESS table is served through TCRdb, limited to in-frame sequences with V and J called. Missing clones are a known gap in these copies; in checked studies unresolved V genes cover under half, and the rest lacks a known reason. The V and J calls and clone size come from that table; D and trimming were worked out from the DNA. The sample profile shows 150,000 to 200,000 clones; 70% to 80% of them were found once. Clones ranked in the top ten supply around 0.71% of the sample.

The clonotype comes from a female donor in good health and CMV-seronegative. The chain is made from TRBV5-5 and TRBJ1-2, with 9 middle bases fitting TRBD1. The sequencing input was PBMCs. The CDR3 reads CASSPNPGQGLNYGYTF. The sequenced DNA is TGTGCCAGCAGCCCCAATCCGGGACAGGGACTTAACTATGGCTACACCTTC.